Shown below are 30 T cell receptor beta chains from a single sample sequenced in a study of T cells in localized non-small cell lung cancer. The table came from immunoSEQ multiplex PCR; TCRdb's copy has only in-frame clones and leaves some out. The table lists approximately 11,000 clones, more than 75% of them singletons. The material was peripheral blood, obtained before any cancer treatment. These receptors all come from an older male donor with stage I lung adenocarcinoma.

The genes are TRBV5-4 and TRBJ1-2, with 7 bases identical to TRBD1. Trimming took 3 bases from V and 8 from J; bases not matched to a gene: 10. CDR1 and CDR2 (germline): SGHNT, YYREEE (reference sequence). There are 14 residues in the CDR3. CDR3 loop: CASSWDDRVGGYTF. CDR3 sequence (DNA): TGTGCCAGCAGCTGGGACGACAGGGTCGGAGGCTACACCTTC.

The chain carries TRBV7-9 and TRBJ2-3, with D hard to call. In germline, CDR1 is SEHNR, CDR2 FQNEAQ (reference sequence). The CDR3 is 15 residues long. V lost 5 bases and J 0 bases, leaving 12 bases between the germline ends. The CDR3 region has the DNA TGTGCCAGCAGCCCCTCGGGCGCTAGCACAGATACGCAGTATTTT. Protein product: CASSPSGASTDTQYF.

The genes are TRBV5-1 and TRBJ1-1, with D unclear. V was shortened by 4 bases and J by 3 bases, with 13 bases between the two germline ends. Germline V lookup: CDR1 SGHRS, CDR2 YFSETQ. The CDR3 is 14 amino acids. This chain's CDR3 is CASSPQQGHTEAFF. In DNA, the CDR3 is TGCGCCAGCAGCCCGCAGCAAGGCCACACTGAAGCTTTCTTT.

V is TRBV5-1 and J is TRBJ1-1, with 9 positions matching TRBD1. The germline V gene has CDR1 SGHRS and CDR2 YFSETQ. J was trimmed by 4 bases and V by 4 bases; bases with no gene match: 8. This CDR3 has 15 amino acids. The CDR3 reads CASSIQGQGTTEAFF. DNA for the CDR3: TGCGCCAGCAGCATCCAGGGACAGGGTACCACTGAAGCTTTCTTT. The whole variable domain, filled in from reference TRBV5-1 and TRBJ1-1, reads KAGVTQTPRYLIKTRGQQVTLSCSPISGHRSVSWYQQTPGQGLQFLFEYFSETQRNKGNFPGRFSGRQFSNSRSEMNVSTLELGDSALYLCASSIQGQGTTEAFFGQGTRLTVV.

This sequence joins TRBV9 and TRBJ2-3; no clear D. Germline-derived CDR1 and CDR2 are SGDLS and YYNGEE. Trimming took off 4 bases at V and 2 bases at J, with 11 bases between the two ends. The CDR3 runs to 14 residues. The CDR3 is CASSPGIYTDTQYF. CDR3 nucleotide sequence: TGTGCCAGCAGCCCTGGAATATACACAGATACGCAGTATTTT.

The chain links TRBV19 to TRBJ1-5, with D unclear. In germline, CDR1 is LNHDA, CDR2 SQIVND (reference sequence). The CDR3 is 15 residues long. V was shortened by 9 bases and J by 0 bases, with 15 bases between the two germline ends. The CDR3 sequence is CASRAIAYSNQPQHF. The CDR3 DNA sequence: TGTGCCAGCCGAGCTATTGCCTATAGCAATCAGCCCCAGCATTTT.

The chain carries TRBV28 and TRBJ2-7, with D hard to call. CDR1 and CDR2 (germline): MDHEN, SYDVKM. The CDR3 is made up of 12 amino acids. Between the trimmed V and J ends, which lost 6 bases and 3 bases, there was a span of 9 bases. CDR3 sequence: CASRKGFYEQYF. CDR3 DNA: TGTGCCAGCAGGAAAGGATTCTACGAGCAGTACTTC.

This clone has just a few counts. This chain uses TRBV5-3 with TRBJ2-3, with D tentatively TRBD2 (6 bases). TRBV5-3 has ORF status, its function being uncertain. The V end was cut by 3 bases, the J end by 2 bases, with 10 bases between. The CDR3 is 14 amino acids. The DNA for the CDR3 is TGTGCCAGAAGCTCTGGGGGGAACACAGATACGCAGTATTTT. Protein: CARSSGGNTDTQYF.

The chain employs TRBV28 and TRBJ2-1, with TRBD1 as a possible D gene (6 bases). The germline gives CDR1 MDHEN, CDR2 SYDVKM. This CDR3 has 11 amino acids. V lost 6 bases to trimming and J lost 15 bases, with 15 bases between them. CDR3 sequence: CASRSGTRGFF. The CDR3 DNA follows: TGTGCCAGCAGATCCGGGACAAGGGGGTTCTTC.

Turning to this clone: Other DNA sequences in the sample encode the same CDR3. The chain links TRBV18 to TRBJ1-4; D perhaps matches TRBD1 (6 bases). Germline CDR1 reads KGHSH; CDR2 reads LQKENI. The V and J ends lost 2 bases and 5 bases respectively, with 6 bases between them. This CDR3 has 13 amino acids. The CDR3 sequence: CASSPGGNEKLFF. The CDR3 DNA follows: TGTGCCAGCTCACCAGGGGGCAATGAAAAACTGTTTTTT.

The chain is built from TRBV10-3 and TRBJ2-5; D ambiguous. V was pared by 7 bases and J by 5 bases, with 17 bases between. The CDR3 extends over 14 amino acids. Per the germline V gene, CDR1 is ENHRY and CDR2 is SYGVKD. The CDR3 spells CAIKDPPARETQYF. The CDR3 DNA sequence: TGTGCCATCAAGGATCCGCCAGCCAGGGAGACCCAGTACTTC.

This clone was counted once. The chain has TRBV6-1 and TRBJ1-1; no firm D call. The length of the CDR3 is 14 residues. Germline CDR1 is MNHNS and CDR2 is SASEGT. V lost 6 bases and J 6 bases, leaving 17 bases between the germline ends. The CDR3 loop is CASRPGPTGAEAFF. As DNA, the CDR3 is TGTGCCAGCAGACCAGGACCCACTGGGGCTGAAGCTTTCTTT.

Only one count was recorded for this clone. The chain recombines TRBV6-1 with TRBJ2-3; D uncertain. CDR1 is MNHNS, CDR2 SASEGT, per germline. This CDR3 spans 13 amino acids. The V end was cut by 8 bases, the J end by 1 base, with 10 bases between. DNA for the CDR3: TGTGCCAGCGGTGGGGTTGGCACAGATACGCAGTATTTT. This gives the protein CASGGVGTDTQYF.

The chain joins TRBV7-2 to TRBJ1-2; TRBD1 matches at 7 bases. From germline, CDR1 is SGHTA and CDR2 FQGNSA. J was trimmed by 7 bases and V by 3 bases; bases with no gene match: 8. The length of the CDR3 is 14 residues. The CDR3 sequence: CASSFDRETGGYTF. The CDR3 DNA reads as TGTGCCAGCAGCTTCGACAGGGAAACGGGTGGCTACACCTTC.

The gene calls are TRBV4-3 and TRBJ2-7; TRBD2 agrees at 7 bases. Germline lookup yields CDR1 LGHNA and CDR2 YSLEER. This CDR3 spans 18 amino acids. V lost 3 bases, J lost 1 base, and 15 bases stayed unmatched. This CDR3 is CASSQDLAAKPLSYEQYF. The CDR3 nucleotides read TGCGCCAGCAGCCAGGACCTAGCGGCAAAACCATTATCCTACGAGCAGTACTTC.

The chain combines TRBV6-8 with TRBJ2-3, with 8 bases fitting TRBD2. Looked up from germline, CDR1 is MNHGY and CDR2 is SAAAGT. The V gene end was trimmed by 5 bases and the J gene end by 6 bases; junction bases not matched to a gene: 10. This CDR3 region has 15 residues. For the CDR3, the DNA is TGTGCCAGCAGTCTCTATGCGGGGGGCGCGGATACGCAGTATTTT. Translated: CASSLYAGGADTQYF.

This clone has only one observation. J is TRBJ1-2 and V is TRBV25-1, with D possibly TRBD1 on 6 matching bases. Germline CDR1 reads MGHDK; CDR2 reads SYGVNS. The CDR3 runs to 13 residues. The germline V and J ends were trimmed by 5 bases and 3 bases, with 10 bases remaining between them. The CDR3 DNA reads TGTGCCAGCAGTATCGCAGGGGACTATGGCTACACCTTC. Encoded protein: CASSIAGDYGYTF.

V gene TRBV19 combines with J gene TRBJ2-6, with 9 nucleotides matching TRBD1. The germline gives CDR1 LNHDA, CDR2 SQIVND (reference sequence). V lost 6 bases, J lost 2 bases, and 11 bases stayed unmatched. CDR3 length: 18 amino acids. The CDR3 here is CASSPAGTGLPGANVLTF. The CDR3, as DNA: TGTGCCAGTAGCCCAGCCGGGACAGGGTTACCTGGGGCCAACGTCCTGACTTTC.

The chain recombines TRBV5-1 with TRBJ1-2; a possible D gene is TRBD1 (5 bases). CDR1 and CDR2 (germline): SGHRS, YFSETQ. The CDR3 is 14 residues long. Between the trimmed V and J ends, which lost 0 bases and 8 bases, there was a span of 14 bases. CDR3 residues: CASSLETATGGYTF. CDR3 DNA: TGCGCCAGCAGCTTGGAAACAGCCACAGGAGGCTACACCTTC.

In DNA form, the CDR3 reads TGCGCCAGCAGCTTGGCCGTAGCCTTGAGTGGCTACACCTTC. Its protein product is CASSLAVALSGYTF. The chain is built from TRBV5-1 and TRBJ1-2; D is unclear. This CDR3 region has 14 residues. V gave up 0 bases and J gave up 7 bases, with 13 bases separating them. Germline CDR1 is SGHRS and CDR2 is YFSETQ.

V is TRBV7-2 and J is TRBJ2-3; a weak D match, TRBD2 (6 bases). V was clipped by 5 bases and J by 6 bases, with 15 bases between them. Per germline, CDR1 SGHTA and CDR2 FQGNSA. There are 14 residues in the CDR3. This CDR3 reads CASSPQPGGDTQYF. The DNA of the CDR3 is TGTGCCAGCAGCCCACAGCCTGGGGGGGATACGCAGTATTTT.

This sequence joins TRBV20-1 and TRBJ1-2; D is undetermined. Looked up from germline, CDR1 is DFQATT and CDR2 is SNEGSKA (reference sequence). Trimming took off 3 bases at V and 4 bases at J, with 6 bases between the two ends. This CDR3 has 11 amino acids. The CDR3 protein is CSASSAYGYTF. The CDR3 bases are TGCAGTGCTAGCTCAGCCTATGGCTACACCTTC.

The V call is TRBV28, the J call TRBJ2-3; 9 bases are shared with TRBD2. Germline V gene sequence: CDR1 MDHEN, CDR2 SYDVKM. V shed 2 bases, J shed 4 bases, and the junction held 4 bases outside the gene matches. This CDR3 is 15 amino acids long. The CDR3 is CASSLSGGLADTQYF. In DNA form, the CDR3 reads TGTGCCAGCAGTTTAAGCGGGGGGCTCGCAGATACGCAGTATTTT.

CDR3 protein: CASSLMTTNTGELFF. The DNA of the CDR3 is TGTGCCAGCAGCTTAATGACCACAAACACCGGGGAGCTGTTTTTT. The V call is TRBV7-2, the J call TRBJ2-2; D gene ambiguous. The CDR3 is 15 amino acids. Germline V gene sequence: CDR1 SGHTA, CDR2 FQGNSA. Trimming left V 2 bases short and J 2 bases short, with 9 bases between.

This chain connects TRBV28 to TRBJ1-6, with a tentative D call TRBD1 (6 bases). CDR3 length: 14 amino acids. Looked up from germline, CDR1 is MDHEN and CDR2 is SYDVKM. The V end lost 7 bases, the J end lost 6 bases, and 13 bases lay between the germline ends. The CDR3 DNA sequence: TGTGCCAGCAAGCTACAGGGCCTTAATTCACCCCTCCACTTT. Protein product: CASKLQGLNSPLHF.

The V gene is TRBV7-9, the J gene TRBJ2-7; tentative D call: TRBD2 (5 bases). The germline V gene has CDR1 SEHNR and CDR2 FQNEAQ (reference sequence). Trimming pared 0 bases from V and 6 bases from J, leaving 12 bases between. CDR3 size: 14 residues. The CDR3 nucleotides are TGTGCCAGCAGCTTAGCGTTACTAGTTGGCGAGCAGTACTTC. Translated, it gives CASSLALLVGEQYF.

This clone was observed a few times. V gene TRBV7-2 combines with J gene TRBJ2-5, with D perhaps matching TRBD1 (5 bases). The CDR3 is 15 amino acids. Germline CDR1 SGHTA, CDR2 FQGNSA. V dropped 1 base and J dropped 7 bases, with 16 bases sitting between them. The CDR3 DNA reads TGTGCCAGCAGCTTAGGTCTCCAGGGTGGGGCGACCCAGTACTTC. As protein: CASSLGLQGGATQYF.

The chain carries TRBV5-4 and TRBJ2-1; TRBD1 aligns across 9 bases. The J segment lost 10 bases and the V segment lost 3 bases, leaving 11 bases of the junction unmatched. The CDR3 sequence is 15 residues long. Per the germline V gene, CDR1 is SGHNT and CDR2 is YYREEE (reference sequence). CDR3 region: CASSSDRGAFREQFF. DNA of the CDR3: TGTGCCAGCAGCTCCGACAGGGGGGCCTTCCGGGAGCAGTTCTTC.

The chain links TRBV7-8 to TRBJ1-2; TRBD1 aligns across 7 bases. With V trimmed by 3 bases and J by 1 base, 2 bases remained unmatched. From germline, CDR1 is SGHVS and CDR2 FQNEAQ. CDR3 length: 14 amino acids. This chain's CDR3 is CASSFDRVNYGYTF. The CDR3 DNA reads TGTGCCAGCAGCTTCGACAGGGTTAACTATGGCTACACCTTC.

This clone was observed a few times. The chain joins TRBV7-2 to TRBJ2-7, with D possibly matching TRBD1 (6 bases). This CDR3 has 14 amino acids. Germline V gene lookup returns CDR1 SGHTA and CDR2 FQGNSA. Trimming took 5 bases from V and 2 from J, leaving 13 bases between them. Here the CDR3 reads CASSPDGTTYEQYF. CDR3 DNA: TGTGCCAGCAGCCCAGACGGGACAACCTACGAGCAGTACTTC.